Listed below are T cell receptor beta chains from one sample, sequenced in a study of T cell responses to AZD1222 COVID-19 vaccine. Clones were sequenced by immunoSEQ multiplex PCR, and TCRdb holds only the in-frame ones, with some missing. The data show more than 95,000 clones, more than 85% seen once. The sample consisted of peripheral blood, taken 28 days after the second AZD1222 dose. The receptor source for this set is an adult who received the AZD1222 COVID-19 vaccine. Both conserved end residues are part of each CDR3. Each record gives: J gene, clone size, V gene, D gene, CDR3 protein, CDR3 DNA. A D gene is named only where the DNA matches it firmly. The size of a clone is reported for some rows only, either as once, few or many, or as a class for expanded clones.

j_gene: TRBJ2-7
abundance: .
v_gene: TRBV19
d_gene: TRBD1
CDR3aa: CATEETGGYEQYF
CDR3nt: TGTGCCACCGAAGAAACAGGGGGCTACGAGCAGTACTTC

j_gene: TRBJ1-6
abundance: .
v_gene: TRBV30
d_gene: .
CDR3aa: CAWRAFEGIDSPLHF
CDR3nt: TGTGCCTGGAGGGCTTTCGAGGGGATCGATTCACCCCTCCACTTT

j_gene: TRBJ1-2
abundance: .
v_gene: TRBV6-5
d_gene: TRBD1
CDR3aa: CASTVWDRGEYGYTF
CDR3nt: TGTGCCAGCACAGTGTGGGACAGGGGGGAATACGGCTACACCTTC

j_gene: TRBJ1-1
abundance: .
v_gene: TRBV3-1/TRBV3-2
d_gene: .
CDR3aa: CASSASLAFF
CDR3nt: TGTGCCAGCAGCGCCTCTCTTGCTTTCTTT

j_gene: TRBJ1-1
abundance: .
v_gene: TRBV12-3/TRBV12-4
d_gene: .
CDR3aa: CASKWNTEAFF
CDR3nt: TGTGCCAGCAAGTGGAACACTGAAGCTTTCTTT

j_gene: TRBJ2-7
abundance: .
v_gene: TRBV5-1
d_gene: TRBD1
CDR3aa: CASSSPGQGNEQYF
CDR3nt: TGCGCCAGCAGCTCACCGGGACAGGGAAACGAGCAGTACTTC

j_gene: TRBJ1-2
abundance: .
v_gene: TRBV3-1/TRBV3-2
d_gene: .
CDR3aa: CASSPPGGLYGYTF
CDR3nt: TGTGCCAGCAGCCCCCCCGGAGGGCTCTATGGCTACACCTTC

j_gene: TRBJ1-1
abundance: .
v_gene: TRBV5-1
d_gene: TRBD1
CDR3aa: CASSKTGGMNTEAFF
CDR3nt: TGCGCCAGCAGCAAGACAGGGGGAATGAACACTGAAGCTTTCTTT

j_gene: TRBJ2-5
abundance: once
v_gene: TRBV6-5
d_gene: .
CDR3aa: CASSYSSGRETQYF
CDR3nt: TGTGCCAGCAGTTACTCCTCAGGGCGGGAGACCCAGTACTTC

j_gene: TRBJ1-6
abundance: .
v_gene: TRBV27
d_gene: TRBD1
CDR3aa: CASSFRDRSSYNSPLHF
CDR3nt: TGTGCCAGCAGTTTTCGGGACAGGAGCTCCTATAATTCACCCCTCCACTTT

j_gene: TRBJ1-3
abundance: .
v_gene: TRBV7-9
d_gene: .
CDR3aa: CASSSTGNTIYF
CDR3nt: TGTGCCAGCAGCTCAACAGGAAACACCATATATTTT

j_gene: TRBJ1-2
abundance: once
v_gene: TRBV9
d_gene: TRBD1
CDR3aa: CASSLTGANGYTF
CDR3nt: TGTGCCAGCAGCCTGACAGGGGCTAACGGCTACACCTTC

j_gene: TRBJ2-7
abundance: .
v_gene: TRBV19
d_gene: TRBD1
CDR3aa: CASSTPGQGSYEQYF
CDR3nt: TGTGCCAGTAGTACCCCGGGACAGGGATCCTACGAGCAGTACTTC

j_gene: TRBJ2-7
abundance: .
v_gene: TRBV4-1
d_gene: TRBD1
CDR3aa: CASSQGGGTGRYEQYF
CDR3nt: TGCGCCAGCAGCCAAGGAGGAGGGACAGGGCGCTACGAGCAGTACTTC

j_gene: TRBJ1-6
abundance: .
v_gene: TRBV29-1
d_gene: TRBD1
CDR3aa: CSVGDSYNSPLHF
CDR3nt: TGCAGCGTTGGGGACAGCTATAATTCACCCCTCCACTTT

j_gene: TRBJ1-2
abundance: .
v_gene: TRBV5-1
d_gene: .
CDR3aa: CASSLVQGSGYGYTF
CDR3nt: TGCGCCAGCAGCTTAGTACAGGGCAGTGGGTATGGCTACACCTTC

j_gene: TRBJ2-7
abundance: once
v_gene: TRBV7-2
d_gene: .
CDR3aa: CASIAKSYEQYF
CDR3nt: TGTGCCAGCATCGCAAAAAGCTACGAGCAGTACTTC

j_gene: TRBJ2-3
abundance: .
v_gene: TRBV5-4
d_gene: TRBD2
CDR3aa: CASSFPLAASTDTQYF
CDR3nt: TGTGCCAGCAGCTTCCCACTAGCGGCTAGCACAGATACGCAGTATTTT

j_gene: TRBJ1-5
abundance: once
v_gene: TRBV28
d_gene: .
CDR3aa: CASRPGQPNQPQHF
CDR3nt: TGTGCCAGCAGGCCCGGACAGCCAAATCAGCCCCAGCATTTT

j_gene: TRBJ2-1
abundance: .
v_gene: TRBV7-9
d_gene: TRBD2
CDR3aa: CASHEGGRALVYNEQFF
CDR3nt: TGTGCCAGCCACGAGGGAGGGAGGGCCCTGGTCTACAATGAGCAGTTCTTC

j_gene: TRBJ1-5
abundance: .
v_gene: TRBV30
d_gene: .
CDR3aa: CAWGGRGNQPQHF
CDR3nt: TGTGCCTGGGGGGGCAGGGGAAATCAGCCCCAGCATTTT

j_gene: TRBJ2-2
abundance: .
v_gene: TRBV7-2
d_gene: TRBD1
CDR3aa: CASSKTGGNTGELFF
CDR3nt: TGTGCCAGCAGCAAAACAGGGGGCAACACCGGGGAGCTGTTTTTT

j_gene: TRBJ1-1
abundance: .
v_gene: TRBV11-3
d_gene: TRBD1
CDR3aa: CATSGGMNTEAFF
CDR3nt: TGTGCTACCTCAGGGGGTATGAACACTGAAGCTTTCTTT

j_gene: TRBJ2-1
abundance: .
v_gene: TRBV15
d_gene: .
CDR3aa: CATSRDPPGYNEQFF
CDR3nt: TGTGCCACCAGCAGAGACCCCCCCGGATACAATGAGCAGTTCTTC

j_gene: TRBJ2-1
abundance: .
v_gene: TRBV7-9
d_gene: .
CDR3aa: CASSLGGDFYNEQFF
CDR3nt: TGTGCCAGCAGCTTGGGCGGGGATTTCTACAATGAGCAGTTCTTC

j_gene: TRBJ2-3
abundance: .
v_gene: TRBV6-1
d_gene: TRBD2
CDR3aa: CASSAPGSSGSITDTQYF
CDR3nt: TGTGCCAGCAGTGCTCCCGGGAGTAGCGGGAGCATCACAGATACGCAGTATTTT

j_gene: TRBJ2-1
abundance: .
v_gene: TRBV6-2/TRBV6-3
d_gene: TRBD1
CDR3aa: CASSYNLGQGTYNEQFF
CDR3nt: TGTGCCAGCAGTTACAATCTGGGACAGGGAACTTACAATGAGCAGTTCTTC

j_gene: TRBJ2-7
abundance: .
v_gene: TRBV11-2
d_gene: .
CDR3aa: CASSLVRVGSYEQYF
CDR3nt: TGTGCCAGCAGCTTAGTCAGGGTTGGATCCTACGAGCAGTACTTC

j_gene: TRBJ1-3
abundance: .
v_gene: TRBV11-2
d_gene: .
CDR3aa: CASSFGGNSGNTIYF
CDR3nt: TGTGCCAGCAGCTTTGGAGGCAACTCTGGAAACACCATATATTTT

j_gene: TRBJ1-1
abundance: .
v_gene: TRBV4-2
d_gene: TRBD1
CDR3aa: CASSQEGTGGLNTEAFF
CDR3nt: TGTGCCAGCAGCCAAGAAGGGACAGGGGGCTTGAACACTGAAGCTTTCTTT

j_gene: TRBJ2-7
abundance: .
v_gene: TRBV27
d_gene: .
CDR3aa: CASSLTALSYEQYF
CDR3nt: TGTGCCAGCAGTTTGACAGCCCTTTCCTACGAGCAGTACTTC

j_gene: TRBJ1-2
abundance: .
v_gene: TRBV5-4
d_gene: .
CDR3aa: CASSLDDYGYTF
CDR3nt: TGTGCCAGCAGCTTGGACGACTATGGCTACACCTTC

j_gene: TRBJ2-5
abundance: once
v_gene: TRBV5-1
d_gene: TRBD2
CDR3aa: CASSPGGTSGLQETQYF
CDR3nt: TGCGCCAGCAGCCCCGGGGGGACTAGCGGACTCCAAGAGACCCAGTACTTC

j_gene: TRBJ1-1
abundance: .
v_gene: TRBV19
d_gene: .
CDR3aa: CASTRLMNTEAFF
CDR3nt: TGTGCCAGTACCAGGCTCATGAACACTGAAGCTTTCTTT

j_gene: TRBJ2-7
abundance: .
v_gene: TRBV7-2
d_gene: .
CDR3aa: CASSSTLRGEQYF
CDR3nt: TGTGCCAGCAGCTCAACCCTACGGGGCGAGCAGTACTTC

j_gene: TRBJ2-3
abundance: .
v_gene: TRBV7-3
d_gene: TRBD2
CDR3aa: CASSLVAGATDTQYF
CDR3nt: TGTGCCAGCAGCTTAGTAGCGGGGGCCACAGATACGCAGTATTTT

j_gene: TRBJ1-2
abundance: .
v_gene: TRBV5-1
d_gene: .
CDR3aa: CASSFETGTNYGYTF
CDR3nt: TGCGCCAGCAGCTTTGAGACAGGTACCAACTATGGCTACACCTTC

j_gene: TRBJ1-3
abundance: once
v_gene: TRBV28
d_gene: TRBD1
CDR3aa: CASSTLQGKGNTIYF
CDR3nt: TGTGCCAGCAGTACCCTACAGGGGAAGGGAAACACCATATATTTT

j_gene: TRBJ1-4
abundance: .
v_gene: TRBV7-9
d_gene: TRBD1
CDR3aa: CASSLRAPQGAGGEKLFF
CDR3nt: TGTGCCAGCAGCTTACGAGCACCACAGGGGGCAGGGGGTGAAAAACTGTTTTTT

j_gene: TRBJ1-5
abundance: .
v_gene: TRBV7-9
d_gene: .
CDR3aa: CASSRDGPHPQHF
CDR3nt: TGTGCCAGCAGCCGGGACGGTCCCCACCCCCAGCATTTT

j_gene: TRBJ2-1
abundance: .
v_gene: TRBV9
d_gene: .
CDR3aa: CASSVGTYNEQFF
CDR3nt: TGTGCCAGCAGCGTCGGGACCTACAATGAGCAGTTCTTC

j_gene: TRBJ2-5
abundance: .
v_gene: TRBV2
d_gene: .
CDR3aa: CASTGVSQETQYF
CDR3nt: TGTGCCAGTACGGGCGTCAGCCAAGAGACCCAGTACTTC

j_gene: TRBJ2-1
abundance: .
v_gene: TRBV7-8
d_gene: .
CDR3aa: CASHAGGPYNEQFF
CDR3nt: TGTGCCAGCCATGCAGGGGGGCCCTACAATGAGCAGTTCTTC

j_gene: TRBJ1-3
abundance: .
v_gene: TRBV18
d_gene: .
CDR3aa: CASSPGQPGSGNTIYF
CDR3nt: TGTGCCAGCTCCCCAGGACAGCCCGGCTCTGGAAACACCATATATTTT

j_gene: TRBJ2-7
abundance: .
v_gene: TRBV30
d_gene: .
CDR3aa: CAWSPRNEQYF
CDR3nt: TGTGCCTGGAGTCCAAGGAACGAGCAGTACTTC

j_gene: TRBJ2-5
abundance: .
v_gene: TRBV12-5
d_gene: .
CDR3aa: CASGLGLRETQYF
CDR3nt: TGTGCTAGTGGTTTGGGGCTGCGCGAGACCCAGTACTTC